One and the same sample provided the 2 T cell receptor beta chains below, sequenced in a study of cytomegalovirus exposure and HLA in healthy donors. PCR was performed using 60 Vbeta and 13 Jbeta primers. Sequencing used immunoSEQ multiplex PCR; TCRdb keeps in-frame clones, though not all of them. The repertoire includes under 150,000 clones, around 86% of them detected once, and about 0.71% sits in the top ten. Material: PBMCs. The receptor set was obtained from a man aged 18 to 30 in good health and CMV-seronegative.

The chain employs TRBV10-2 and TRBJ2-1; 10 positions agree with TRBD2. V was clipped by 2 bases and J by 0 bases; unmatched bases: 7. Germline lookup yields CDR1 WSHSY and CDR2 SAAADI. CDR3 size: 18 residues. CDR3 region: CASSEIAGGLPSYNEQFF. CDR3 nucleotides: TGCGCCAGCAGTGAGATAGCGGGGGGCCTCCCCTCCTACAATGAGCAGTTCTTC.

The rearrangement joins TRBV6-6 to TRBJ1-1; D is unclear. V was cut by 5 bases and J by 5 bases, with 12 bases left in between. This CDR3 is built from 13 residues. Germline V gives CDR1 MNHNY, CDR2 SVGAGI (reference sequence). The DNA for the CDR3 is TGTGCCAGCAGTACCACGGGAGGGACTGAAGCTTTCTTT. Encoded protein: CASSTTGGTEAFF.